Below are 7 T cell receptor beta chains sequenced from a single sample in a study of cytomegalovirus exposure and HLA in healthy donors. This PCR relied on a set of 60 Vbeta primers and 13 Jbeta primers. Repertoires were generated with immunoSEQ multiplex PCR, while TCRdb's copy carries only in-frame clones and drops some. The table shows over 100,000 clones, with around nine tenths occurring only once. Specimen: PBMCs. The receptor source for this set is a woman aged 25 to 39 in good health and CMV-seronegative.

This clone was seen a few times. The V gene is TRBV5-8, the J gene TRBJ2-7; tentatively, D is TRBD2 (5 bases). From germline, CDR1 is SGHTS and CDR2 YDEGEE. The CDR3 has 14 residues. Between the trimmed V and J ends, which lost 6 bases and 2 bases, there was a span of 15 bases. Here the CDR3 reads CASTRHSGAYEQYF. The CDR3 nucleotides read TGTGCCAGCACCCGCCATTCCGGGGCCTACGAGCAGTACTTC.

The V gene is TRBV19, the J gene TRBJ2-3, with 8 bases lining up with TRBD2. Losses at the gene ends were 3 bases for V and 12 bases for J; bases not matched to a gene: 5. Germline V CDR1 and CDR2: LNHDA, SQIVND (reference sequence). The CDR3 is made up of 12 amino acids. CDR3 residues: CASSMVGGAQYF. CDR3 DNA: TGTGCCAGTAGTATGGTCGGGGGGGCCCAGTATTTT.

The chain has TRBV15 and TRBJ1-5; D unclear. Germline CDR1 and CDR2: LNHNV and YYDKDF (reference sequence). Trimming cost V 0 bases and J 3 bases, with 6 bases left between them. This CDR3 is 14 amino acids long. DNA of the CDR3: TGTGCCACCAGCAGAGATCGGTCCAATCAGCCCCAGCATTTT. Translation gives CATSRDRSNQPQHF.

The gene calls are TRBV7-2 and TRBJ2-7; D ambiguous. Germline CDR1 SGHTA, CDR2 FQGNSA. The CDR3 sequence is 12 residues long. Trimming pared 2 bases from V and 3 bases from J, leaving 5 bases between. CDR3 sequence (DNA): TGTGCCAGCAGCTTATTCGGCTACGAGCAGTACTTC. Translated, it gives CASSLFGYEQYF.

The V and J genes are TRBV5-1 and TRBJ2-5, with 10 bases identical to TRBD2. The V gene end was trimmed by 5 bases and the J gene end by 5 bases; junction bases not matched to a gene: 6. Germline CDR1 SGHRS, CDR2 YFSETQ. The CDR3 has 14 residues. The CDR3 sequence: CASRGLAIIETQYF. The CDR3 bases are TGCGCCAGCAGGGGACTAGCGATTATTGAGACCCAGTACTTC.

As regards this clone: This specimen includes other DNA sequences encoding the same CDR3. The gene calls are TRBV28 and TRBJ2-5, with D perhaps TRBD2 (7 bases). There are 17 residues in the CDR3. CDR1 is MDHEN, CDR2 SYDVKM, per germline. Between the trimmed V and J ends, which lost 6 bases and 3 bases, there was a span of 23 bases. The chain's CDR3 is CASSPRWGGQAEETQYF. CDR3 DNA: TGTGCCAGCAGCCCCAGATGGGGGGGCCAGGCCGAAGAGACCCAGTACTTC.

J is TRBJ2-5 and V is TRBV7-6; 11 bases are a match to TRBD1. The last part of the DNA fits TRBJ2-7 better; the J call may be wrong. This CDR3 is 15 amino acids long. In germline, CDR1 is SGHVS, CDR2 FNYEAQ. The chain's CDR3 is CASSFRTGGAYEQYF. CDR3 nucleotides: TGTGCCAGCAGCTTTCGGACAGGGGGCGCTTACGAGCAGTACTTC.